Listed below are T cell receptor beta chains from one sample, sequenced in a study of cytomegalovirus exposure and HLA in healthy donors. Sequencing used immunoSEQ multiplex PCR; TCRdb keeps in-frame clones, though not all of them. The table shows 110,000 to 150,000 clones, with roughly three quarters occurring only once. The material sequenced was PBMCs. These receptors all come from a woman aged 50 to 60 in good health and CMV-seronegative. The CDR3 runs from the conserved cysteine through the conserved F or W. The D gene is left open where the match is weak. Expanded clones get a size class; other rows say once, few or many, or leave the size out.

abundance	v_gene	d_gene	j_gene	CDR3nt	CDR3aa
NA	TRBV5-1	TRBD1	TRBJ1-4	TGCGCCAGCAGGGACGGGACAGGGCAATTACCTAATGAAAAACTGTTTTTT	CASRDGTGQLPNEKLFF
NA	TRBV4-1	NA	TRBJ2-1	TGCGCCAGCAGCCAAGAAAATACCGGGACAAAGCAGTTCTTC	CASSQENTGTKQFF
NA	TRBV19	NA	TRBJ1-1	TGTGCCAGTAGTATTCGACAGTACACTGAAGCTTTCTTT	CASSIRQYTEAFF
NA	TRBV7-9	NA	TRBJ1-1	TGTGCCAGCAGCCTCCTGTCCGGGGGGGACACTGAAGCTTTCTTT	CASSLLSGGDTEAFF
NA	TRBV11-3	NA	TRBJ1-5	TGTGCCAGCAGCCCTATTGCGGAACAGCCCCAGCATTTT	CASSPIAEQPQHF
NA	TRBV15	TRBD1	TRBJ1-4	TGTGCCACCAGCAGAGGACAGGGGTCGGATGAAAAACTGTTTTTT	CATSRGQGSDEKLFF
NA	TRBV5-1	TRBD1	TRBJ1-1	TGCGCCAGCAGCTTGGTCGACAGGGGGATCACTGAAGCTTTCTTT	CASSLVDRGITEAFF
NA	TRBV9	TRBD2	TRBJ2-5	TGTGCCAGCAGCGTAGCGGGGGGATCCCAAGAGACCCAGTACTTC	CASSVAGGSQETQYF
NA	TRBV6-6	TRBD1	TRBJ1-2	TGTGCCAGCAGGGAGACAGGGGCCCGTAGCTATGGCTACACCTTC	CASRETGARSYGYTF
few	TRBV4-3	NA	TRBJ2-7	TGCGCCAGCAGCCAAGACGCCACCGAGCTACACGAGCAGTACTTC	CASSQDATELHEQYF
NA	TRBV10-3	NA	TRBJ2-6	TGTGCCATCAGTGATGAGGCCAAGAACTCTGGGGCCAACGTCCTGACTTTC	CAISDEAKNSGANVLTF
once	TRBV18	NA	TRBJ2-2	TGTGCCAGCTCAACAATCCCAGGGAACACCGGGGAGCTGTTTTTT	CASSTIPGNTGELFF
once	TRBV18	NA	TRBJ2-1	TGTGCCAGCTCACCAAGACAGGGAGGCAATGAGCAGTTCTTC	CASSPRQGGNEQFF
NA	TRBV6-1	NA	TRBJ2-2	TGTGCCAGCAGTAAGGACAGACCGAACACCGGGGAGCTGTTTTTT	CASSKDRPNTGELFF
many	TRBV18	TRBD1	TRBJ1-1	TGTGCCAGTACCCGGGGGACAGGGGTCCCTGAAGCTTTCTTT	CASTRGTGVPEAFF
NA	TRBV5-4	NA	TRBJ2-3	TGTGCCAGCAGCTTGCAGGGAAGGGCAGATACGCAGTATTTT	CASSLQGRADTQYF
NA	TRBV9	TRBD2	TRBJ2-3	TGTGCCAGCAGCGTAGCTAGCGGGGAGTCCTCAGATACGCAGTATTTT	CASSVASGESSDTQYF
NA	TRBV9	NA	TRBJ1-5	TGTGCCAGCAGCGTCCAACCGGGGGGAGGTCAGCCCCAGCATTTT	CASSVQPGGGQPQHF
NA	TRBV7-2	NA	TRBJ1-2	TGTGCCAGCAGCTTAGGGGCGGGGGGGCCCTATGGCTACACCTTC	CASSLGAGGPYGYTF
NA	TRBV5-8	TRBD1	TRBJ1-3	TGTGCCAGCAGCGTTACCGGGACAGCAAGCTCTGGAAACACCATATATTTT	CASSVTGTASSGNTIYF
NA	TRBV11-2	NA	TRBJ2-7	TGTGCCAGCAGCCAAACAGGGTACTCCTACGAGCAGTACTTC	CASSQTGYSYEQYF
NA	TRBV5-6	NA	TRBJ2-5	TGTGCCAGCTCTAAAAAGGGGGGGCGGGTTGATCAAGAGACCCAGTACTTC	CASSKKGGRVDQETQYF
NA	TRBV15	NA	TRBJ1-3	TGTGCCACCAGCAGAGAAACTTCCAACTCTGGAAACACCATATATTTT	CATSRETSNSGNTIYF
NA	TRBV27	TRBD2	TRBJ2-3	TGTGCCACAAGACTAGCGTACCCAGATACGCAGTATTTT	CATRLAYPDTQYF
NA	TRBV19	NA	TRBJ2-6	TGTGCCAGTAGTATGAGAGCTGGGGCCAACGTCCTGACTTTC	CASSMRAGANVLTF
NA	TRBV27	NA	TRBJ1-6	TGTGCCAGCAGTTTACTAAACCCGAGCTCCTATAATTCACCCCTCCACTTT	CASSLLNPSSYNSPLHF
NA	TRBV6-5	NA	TRBJ2-1	TGTGCCAGCAGTTATGGAGGGAATGAGCAGTTCTTC	CASSYGGNEQFF
NA	TRBV14	TRBD1	TRBJ2-1	TGTGCCAGCAGCCCCATAGGACAGGGGGGGTACAATGAGCAGTTCTTC	CASSPIGQGGYNEQFF
few	TRBV11-2	NA	TRBJ2-2	TGTGCCAGCAGCGCCTGGGCGCCGAACACCGGGGAGCTGTTTTTT	CASSAWAPNTGELFF
NA	TRBV7-2	NA	TRBJ2-2	TGTGCCAGCAGCTTAGTCGGGATGAACACCGGGGAGCTGTTTTTT	CASSLVGMNTGELFF
few	TRBV19	NA	TRBJ2-3	TGTGCCAGTAGCGACCAGGGGATTGTCACAGATACGCAGTATTTT	CASSDQGIVTDTQYF
NA	TRBV5-4	TRBD1	TRBJ1-4	TGTGCCAGCAGCCTGGGACAGGGCGATGAAAAACTGTTTTTT	CASSLGQGDEKLFF
NA	TRBV7-9	TRBD2	TRBJ2-7	TGTGCCAGCAGCTCCCGAACCGGGACTAGCGTTTCCGAGCAGTACTTC	CASSSRTGTSVSEQYF
NA	TRBV5-5	NA	TRBJ1-5	TGTGCCAGCAGCTTGGCTGAACAGGGATTCCAGCCCCAGCATTTT	CASSLAEQGFQPQHF
NA	TRBV7-2	NA	TRBJ2-2	TGTGCCAGCAGACCAGGGACCGGGGAGCTGTTTTTT	CASRPGTGELFF
NA	TRBV13	TRBD1	TRBJ1-1	TGTGCCAGCAGGGGGAGTGACAGGGGCACTGAAGCTTTCTTT	CASRGSDRGTEAFF
NA	TRBV19	NA	TRBJ1-5	TGTGCCAGCATGAGGGTTAGCAATCAGCCCCAGCATTTT	CASMRVSNQPQHF
NA	TRBV27	NA	TRBJ1-1	TGTGCCAGCACTAAGGGGGCTGAAGCTTTCTTT	CASTKGAEAFF
few	TRBV6-1	NA	TRBJ1-4	TGTGCCAGCAGCCACGGGCGGGACGAAAAACTGTTTTTT	CASSHGRDEKLFF
NA	TRBV2	NA	TRBJ2-7	TGTGCCAGCAGGGGACTTATAGAAACCTACGAGCAGTACTTC	CASRGLIETYEQYF
NA	TRBV15	TRBD2	TRBJ2-7	TGTGCCACCAGCAGAGATCGGAATAGCGGGGGGTACGAGCAGTACTTC	CATSRDRNSGGYEQYF
NA	TRBV7-2	TRBD2	TRBJ2-7	TGTGCCAGCAGCTTAGACGAGGTGGACGGGGGGGCTTACGAGCAGTACTTC	CASSLDEVDGGAYEQYF
NA	TRBV7-8	NA	TRBJ1-5	TGTGCCAGCAGCTTAGAGTCCCGGTTCGATAGCAATCAGCCCCAGCATTTT	CASSLESRFDSNQPQHF
NA	TRBV5-1	TRBD1	TRBJ2-5	TGCGCCAGCAGCGGACAGGGGGCCCAAGAGACCCAGTACTTC	CASSGQGAQETQYF
NA	TRBV6-5	TRBD1	TRBJ2-7	TGTGCCAGCAGTGGGGCAGGGGGCGCCTACGAGCAGTACTTC	CASSGAGGAYEQYF
NA	TRBV28	NA	TRBJ1-2	TGTGCCAGCAGTTTATTGGTTGACAGTAACTATGGCTACACCTTC	CASSLLVDSNYGYTF